These T cell receptor beta chains were read from a single sample in a study of Graves' ophthalmopathy and Graves' hyperthyroidism. TCRdb itself ran the multiplex PCR reads through MiXCR, one entry per CDR3 protein. Of roughly 1.1 million distinct CDR3 sequences in the sample, approximately 35% are singletons; the top ten hold 11%. The sample consisted of peripheral blood or thyroid tissue (not recorded which). The receptors here all came from an adult man with Graves' hyperthyroidism. The CDR3 runs from the conserved cysteine through the conserved F or W. The D gene is left open where the match is weak. The size entry is marked missing in some rows and otherwise reads once, few, many or a size class.

d_gene	j_gene	abundance	v_gene	CDR3aa	CDR3nt
.	TRBJ1-5	many	TRBV20-1	CSARVTGSGNQPQHF	TGCAGTGCTAGAGTCACGGGGTCCGGCAATCAGCCCCAGCATTTT
.	TRBJ1-6	few	TRBV15	CATSRTQVYNSPLHF	TGTGCCACCAGCAGAACACAGGTCTACAATTCACCCCTCCACTTT
.	TRBJ2-2	.	TRBV2	CASSDRGEELFF	TGTGCCAGCAGTGACAGGGGGGAGGAGCTGTTTTTT
.	TRBJ2-1	.	TRBV20-1	CSAYKLGDEQFF	TGCAGTGCCTACAAACTGGGGGATGAGCAGTTCTTC
TRBD1	TRBJ1-2	many	TRBV14	CASSQDDRDFSGYTF	TGTGCCAGCAGCCAAGATGACAGGGACTTCAGTGGCTACACCTTC
.	TRBJ2-1	few	TRBV25-1	CATETDEQFF	TGTGCCACCGAAACCGATGAGCAGTTCTTC
.	TRBJ1-1	.	TRBV10-3	CAISELEGVGAFF	TGTGCCATCAGTGAGTTGGAGGGAGTTGGAGCTTTCTTT
.	TRBJ1-6	few	TRBV4-1	CASSQDPGVSNSPLHF	TGCGCCAGCAGCCAAGATCCAGGGGTTAGTAATTCACCCCTCCACTTT
.	TRBJ2-5	.	TRBV7-9	CASSLYRADFQETQYF	TGTGCCAGCAGCTTATACAGGGCGGACTTCCAAGAGACCCAGTACTTC
.	TRBJ1-2	many	TRBV5-6	CASSTPGHGYTF	TGTGCCAGCAGCACGCCGGGACATGGCTACACCTTC
.	TRBJ1-2	many	TRBV7-9	CASSYFTGISWSYTF	TGTGCCAGCAGCTATTTTACAGGTATATCATGGAGCTACACCTTC
.	TRBJ1-2	.	TRBV29-1	CSGRQSRRYGYTF	TGCAGCGGACGACAGAGCCGGAGGTATGGCTACACCTTC
.	TRBJ2-3	.	TRBV20-1	CSARDPQYF	TGCAGTGCTAGAGATCCGCAGTATTTT
TRBD1	TRBJ1-6	.	TRBV6-2/TRBV6-3	CASSGTGAVGRNSPLHF	TGTGCCAGCAGCGGGACAGGGGCTGTGGGAAGGAATTCACCCCTCCACTTT
.	TRBJ2-7	once	TRBV7-2	CASSLLATANQQYF	TGTGCCAGCAGCTTACTAGCGACAGCCAATCAGCAGTACTTC
.	TRBJ1-5	.	TRBV4-1	CASSQAGQGQPQHF	TGCGCCAGCAGCCAAGCCGGTCAGGGTCAGCCCCAGCATTTT
.	TRBJ1-2	many	TRBV2	CASSPHGYTF	TGTGCCAGCAGTCCCCATGGCTACACCTTC
.	TRBJ1-3	many	TRBV11-2	CASSARTILGNTIYF	TGTGCCAGCAGCGCCAGGACAATCCTCGGAAACACCATATATTTT
TRBD1	TRBJ1-6	many	TRBV7-2	CASSVGQYNSPLHF	TGTGCCAGCAGCGTGGGACAGTATAATTCACCCCTCCACTTT
.	TRBJ1-6	.	TRBV2	CASKVGAPYNSPLHF	TGTGCCAGCAAGGTGGGGGCACCCTATAATTCACCCCTCCACTTT
.	TRBJ2-7	.	TRBV6-2/TRBV6-3	CASIGSHEQYF	TGTGCCAGCATCGGGTCTCACGAGCAGTACTTC
TRBD1	TRBJ1-1	many	TRBV4-3	CASSRTGQGNTEAFF	TGCGCCAGCAGCCGCACCGGACAGGGCAACACTGAAGCTTTCTTT
.	TRBJ1-6	many	TRBV10-3	CAISDRGFGSPLHF	TGTGCCATCAGTGACCGGGGATTTGGTTCACCCCTCCACTTT
.	TRBJ2-5	many	TRBV15	CATSSQGGETQYF	TGTGCCACCAGCAGTCAGGGTGGGGAGACCCAGTACTTC
TRBD1	TRBJ2-2	.	TRBV6-6	CASTRAGTGATGELFF	TGTGCCAGCACCCGGGCCGGGACAGGGGCCACCGGGGAGCTGTTTTTT
.	TRBJ1-1	many	TRBV14	CASSQEDRVEAFF	TGTGCCAGCAGCCAAGAGGACAGAGTTGAAGCTTTCTTT
TRBD1	TRBJ1-3	.	TRBV5-6	CASSPSTGPGGDTIYF	TGTGCCAGCAGCCCATCGACCGGGCCAGGGGGGGACACCATATATTTT
.	TRBJ2-2	many	TRBV29-1	CSSYIEGGTNTGELFF	TGCAGCTCATACATCGAGGGAGGCACGAACACCGGGGAGCTGTTTTTT
.	TRBJ1-5	once	TRBV20-1	CSAARGSRVSNQPQHF	TGCAGTGCCGCCCGAGGGAGCAGGGTTAGCAATCAGCCCCAGCATTTT
TRBD1	TRBJ2-7	few	TRBV6-5	CASSYSTTGAYEQYF	TGTGCCAGCAGTTACTCGACTACAGGGGCCTACGAGCAGTACTTC
TRBD1	TRBJ2-3	.	TRBV29-1	CSVVGQYTDTQYF	TGCAGCGTTGTGGGACAGTACACAGATACGCAGTATTTT